This note documents a single T cell receptor (beta chain) sequence. The record originates from a study of blood T cell repertoires in COVID-19. About the study: Sites in the United States, Italy and Spain provided acute and convalescent COVID-19 samples. Sample material is recorded as cDNA or gDNA derived from T cells, B-cell-depleted T cells, or PBMCs.

Under the authors' procedure: Amplification of reference gene primers provided the estimated nucleated cell counts. Here immunoSEQ multiplex PCR was the method, and the copy in TCRdb shows in-frame clones only, minus some. The V and J calls and the clone size are those of that table, but D and trimming were determined from the DNA. The sample records about 140,000 clones, 88% being singletons. During active infection, Seattle patients enrolled and were then monitored through disease. CDR1 is MNHEY and CDR2 is SMNVEV in the germline V gene (reference sequence). V was pared by 8 bases and J by 5 bases, with 16 bases between. The CDR3 extends over 15 amino acids.

The chain couples TRBV27 to TRBJ1-6, with D unclear. Specimen: peripheral blood. This sequence was found in a human donor with COVID-19, enrolled during active disease. The donor label of this sample is uncertain. CDR3 DNA sequence: TGTGCCAGCCTTCGGGATCTTTGGGATAATTCACCCCTCCACTTT. Translation gives CASLRDLWDNSPLHF.